This T cell receptor (beta chain) stems from a study of shared clonotypes between healthy human individuals. Whole-study findings and limits: Owing to a small donor count, the genetic and exposure-history diversity represented was limited.

Per germline, CDR1 LNHDA and CDR2 SQIVND (reference sequence). The V gene lost 5 bases and the J gene lost 0 bases, with 3 bases spanning the gap. The CDR3 contains 12 residues. A CD45RA-negative memory subset and a CD45RA+ naive subset were separated from the CD4+ cells. Here immunoSEQ multiplex PCR was the method, and the copy in TCRdb shows in-frame clones only, minus some. The sample yields 2,500,000 or so clones, around nine tenths seen once. As to this clone: Its antigen is unknown. This same CDR3 is encoded by further DNA sequences in the sample.

The TCR sequence derives from a young man in good health. Material: naive CD4+ T cells sorted from blood. This sample's subset: CD45RA+ positively selected. The genes are TRBV19 and TRBJ2-3; D is unresolved. Here the CDR3 reads CASSPSTDTQYF. The CDR3 nucleotides read TGTGCCAGTAGTCCTAGCACAGATACGCAGTATTTT.